The 19 T cell receptor beta chains given below trace back to one sample, sequenced in a study of CD8 T cells in ankylosing spondylitis. In TCRdb, the 5' RACE reads were re-called with MiXCR into one record per CDR3 protein. The sample contains some 150,000 distinct CDR3 sequences, 40% to 50% of which appear only once. Sequenced input: synovial fluid, either unsorted or a sorted T cell fraction (not recorded which). These receptors were taken from a male donor with ankylosing spondylitis.

J is TRBJ2-5 and V is TRBV20-1; weak D call: TRBD2 (7 bases). The CDR3 runs 12 residues. Germline V gene sequence: CDR1 DFQATT, CDR2 SNEGSKA (reference sequence). The V gene lost 1 base and the J gene lost 5 bases, with 8 bases spanning the gap. For the CDR3, the DNA is TGCAGTGCTAGAGGGGGGGGCGAGACCCAGTACTTC. Translated: CSARGGGETQYF.

V usage is TRBV6-1 and J usage is TRBJ2-1, with a tentative D call TRBD1 (5 bases). The CDR3 consists of 14 residues. Germline V lookup: CDR1 MNHNS, CDR2 SASEGT. The V gene lost 4 bases and the J gene lost 9 bases, with 16 bases spanning the gap. This CDR3 reads CASSVQDQGLEQFF. The CDR3 region has the DNA TGTGCCAGCAGTGTCCAAGACCAGGGCCTTGAGCAGTTCTTC.

This clonotype was seen more than once but under ten times. V and J are TRBV5-1 and TRBJ2-1, with D unresolved. Trimming left V 3 bases short and J 3 bases short, with 16 bases between. Germline V gene sequence: CDR1 SGHRS, CDR2 YFSETQ. CDR3 length equals 16 residues. Here the CDR3 reads CASSYAPACYYNEQFF. The CDR3 bases are TGCGCCAGCAGCTACGCGCCAGCATGCTACTACAATGAGCAGTTCTTC.

This clonotype was found a few times. The chain joins TRBV28 to TRBJ1-5; D unclear. This CDR3 region has 16 residues. V lost 8 bases, J lost 1 base, and 18 bases lay in between. Germline CDR1 reads MDHEN; CDR2 reads SYDVKM. The CDR3 is CASSPLGRWSNQPQHF. The CDR3 region has the DNA TGTGCCAGCTCGCCCCTGGGCCGATGGAGCAATCAGCCCCAGCATTTT.

V gene TRBV13 combines with J gene TRBJ2-7, with no clear D. V lost 3 bases and J lost 0, with 12 bases in between. The CDR3 sequence is 15 residues long. Germline CDR1 and CDR2: PRHDT and FYEKMQ (reference sequence). The CDR3 region has the DNA TGTGCCAGCAGCTTGGGCTCCTCGAGCTCCTACGAGCAGTACTTC. Amino acids: CASSLGSSSSYEQYF.

V gene TRBV29-1 combines with J gene TRBJ2-3; 10 nucleotides match TRBD1. The germline CDR1 and CDR2 sequences are SQVTM and ANQGSEA. The V gene end was trimmed by 6 bases and the J gene end by 1 base; junction bases not matched to a gene: 4. This CDR3 comprises 14 residues. CDR3 DNA: TGCAGCGTGACCGGGACAGGGGGCACAGATACGCAGTATTTT. It codes for CSVTGTGGTDTQYF.

J is TRBJ2-5 and V is TRBV7-9; 11 nucleotides agree with TRBD2. CDR3 length: 17 residues. Germline trimming cut 3 bases from V and 1 base from J; bases unmatched to any gene: 7. The V gene's germline CDR1 is SEHNR and CDR2 FQNEAQ (reference sequence). In DNA, the CDR3 is TGTGCCAGCAGCTTTAGTAGCGGGGGGGCTTTCCAAGAGACCCAGTACTTC. This gives the protein CASSFSSGGAFQETQYF. Based on the CDR3 plus reference TRBV7-9 and TRBJ2-5, the full variable domain is DTGVSQNPRHKITKRGQNVTFRCDPISEHNRLYWYRQTLGQGPEFLTYFQNEAQLEKSRLLSDRFSAERPKGSFSTLEIQRTEQGDSAMYLCASSFSSGGAFQETQYFGPGTRLLVL.

The chain is built from TRBV10-2 and TRBJ2-3; maybe TRBD2 (5 bases). V was cut by 6 bases and J by 3 bases, with 19 bases left in between. Germline CDR1 WSHSY, CDR2 SAAADI. This CDR3 is 16 amino acids long. The CDR3 loop reads CASSNPLGRATDTQYF. CDR3 nucleotide sequence: TGCGCCAGCAGCAACCCCCTAGGGAGAGCTACAGATACGCAGTATTTT.

This clonotype was seen a few times. The genes are TRBV6-1 and TRBJ2-1, with 7 nucleotides matching TRBD2. V shed 5 bases, J shed 3 bases, and the junction held 7 bases outside the gene matches. This CDR3 comprises 15 residues. The V gene's germline CDR1 is MNHNS and CDR2 SASEGT. CDR3 nucleotide sequence: TGTGCCAGCAGTCCCCGGGACTACCACTACAATGAGCAGTTCTTC. Amino acid sequence: CASSPRDYHYNEQFF.

The chain recombines TRBV5-5 with TRBJ1-5, with no clear D. The CDR3 runs 15 residues. V was pared by 0 bases and J by 5 bases, with 12 bases between. Germline lookup yields CDR1 SGHKS and CDR2 YYEKEE (reference sequence). The CDR3 is CASSLGQLPYQPQHF. Here the CDR3 DNA reads TGTGCCAGCAGCTTGGGGCAGCTCCCTTATCAGCCCCAGCATTTT.

This rearrangement joins TRBV12-3 or TRBV12-4 to TRBJ1-5; 9 bases map to TRBD1. Trimming at V came to 8 bases and at J to 2 bases, leaving 4 bases not matched to a gene. The CDR3 runs to 14 residues. As DNA, the CDR3 is TGTGCCAGCGGGACAGGGTCCCGCAATCAGCCCCAGCATTTT. Its translation is CASGTGSRNQPQHF.

V is TRBV20-1 and J is TRBJ1-5; TRBD1 aligns across 9 bases. CDR3 length: 14 residues. Germline assignment: CDR1 DFQATT and CDR2 SNEGSKA (reference sequence). J gave up 4 bases and V 4 bases, and 5 bases lay outside the gene matches. CDR3 bases: TGCAGTGCTAAGACCGGGACAGGGAATCAGCCCCAGCATTTT. This gives the protein CSAKTGTGNQPQHF.

This CDR3 is CAISESEEAYEQYF. Written as DNA, the CDR3 is TGTGCCATCAGTGAGTCGGAGGAGGCCTACGAGCAGTACTTC. The chain carries TRBV10-3 and TRBJ2-7, with a weak D call TRBD2 (5 bases). The CDR3 sequence is 14 residues long. Trimming shortened V by 0 bases and J by 2 bases, and 8 bases separated the two germline ends. The germline CDR1 and CDR2 sequences are ENHRY and SYGVKD.

The V call is TRBV7-9, the J call TRBJ1-1, with 11 bases that match TRBD1. Germline V gene sequence: CDR1 SEHNR, CDR2 FQNEAQ (reference sequence). The CDR3 is made up of 17 amino acids. V was pared by 2 bases and J by 11 bases, with 16 bases of the junction left unmatched. The CDR3 DNA sequence: TGTGCCAGCAGCTTATTCAGGGACAGGGGGGACTATCATACGGCTTTCTTT. Translated: CASSLFRDRGDYHTAFF.

The chain uses TRBV29-1 and TRBJ2-7; 9 bases map to TRBD2. Germline values: CDR1 SQVTM, CDR2 ANQGSEA. There are 13 residues in the CDR3. Unmatched junction bases numbered 9, after V lost 6 bases and J lost 6 bases. Written as DNA, the CDR3 is TGCAGCGTCACTAGCGGGCCCCTCGGCGAGCAGTACTTC. Translated, it gives CSVTSGPLGEQYF.

This sequence joins TRBV27 and TRBJ1-5, with TRBD1 matching 8 bases. In germline, CDR1 is MNHEY, CDR2 SMNVEV (reference sequence). The V and J ends lost 5 bases and 5 bases, in that order; junction bases with no gene match: 8. The CDR3 contains 15 residues. The CDR3 nucleotides are TGTGCCAGCAGTCTGACAGGGGCCCTCTATCAGCCCCAGCATTTT. As protein: CASSLTGALYQPQHF.

The chain couples TRBV9 to TRBJ2-2; TRBD1 matches 7 bases. This CDR3 comprises 16 residues. The trim removed 0 bases at V and 4 bases at J, leaving 6 bases unmatched. CDR1 and CDR2 from the germline V gene are SGDLS and YYNGEE. CDR3 region: CASSVVGGAVTGELFF. The CDR3 DNA reads as TGTGCCAGCAGCGTAGTAGGGGGCGCCGTCACCGGGGAGCTGTTTTTT.

This rearrangement joins TRBV18 to TRBJ1-2; D unclear. In germline, CDR1 is KGHSH, CDR2 LQKENI. This CDR3 is 15 amino acids long. V was pared by 2 bases and J by 4 bases, with 14 bases between. CDR3 DNA sequence: TGTGCCAGCTCACCAATCGGAGGGTCCCCCTATGGCTACACCTTC. This sequence encodes CASSPIGGSPYGYTF.

The V and J genes are TRBV24-1 and TRBJ2-7; perhaps TRBD2 as D (6 bases). The V gene's germline CDR1 is KGHDR and CDR2 SFDVKD. CDR3 size: 16 residues. The ends were cut back, 3 bases at V and 2 bases at J, with 16 bases in the middle. The CDR3: CATSDPQGGQPYEQYF. For the CDR3, the DNA is TGTGCCACCAGTGATCCGCAGGGAGGCCAACCCTACGAGCAGTACTTC.